This TCR beta chain was sequenced in a study of regulatory and conventional T cells in RAG deficiency. Sequencing was performed with immunoSEQ multiplex PCR; in TCRdb, only in-frame clones are kept and a portion is missing. The sample includes tens of thousands of clones, around 95% seen only once; the top ten take over 1%. Per the germline V gene, CDR1 is LGHNA and CDR2 is YNFKEQ. The CDR3 spans 16 residues. The trim removed 0 bases at V and 4 bases at J, leaving 5 bases unmatched. Genomic DNA came from blood conventional CD4+ T cells gated CD25-low CD127-high. These records were also assigned to another study, of regulatory T cells. This second study notes: The primer mix had 52 TRBV and 13 TRBJ primers.

Sequencing was performed on CD25- CD4+ T cells sorted from blood. The TCR sequence derives from a human donor in good health. The chain has TRBV4-2 and TRBJ1-5, with 8 bases lining up with TRBD1. CDR3 sequence reads: CASSQDGQGGNQPQHF. CDR3 DNA: TGTGCCAGCAGCCAAGATGGACAGGGTGGGAATCAGCCCCAGCATTTT.